The clone carrying this T cell receptor (beta chain) occurred a few times. One entry per CDR3 protein, called by TCRdb with MiXCR from the RT-PCR reads. This table has hundreds of thousands of distinct CDR3 sequences, about 14% appearing once. Looked up from germline, CDR1 is SGHTA and CDR2 is FQGNSA. This CDR3 is built from 13 residues. V lost 5 bases and J 7 bases, leaving 12 bases between the germline ends. The receptor was isolated from a female donor in good health, serving as a healthy control. The material sequenced was memory CD4+ T cells from blood. V and J are TRBV7-2 and TRBJ1-5, with a weak D call TRBD1 (5 bases). CDR3 sequence (DNA): TGTGCCAGCAGCCCTACAGGTTTGCAGCCCCAGCATTTT. This gives the protein CASSPTGLQPQHF.